What follows are 27 T cell receptor beta chains derived from one specimen sequenced in a study of cytomegalovirus exposure and HLA in healthy donors. 60 Vbeta and 13 Jbeta primers were used in PCR. Measured with immunoSEQ multiplex PCR; TCRdb has only the in-frame clones, and not every one. The sample has about 190,000 clones; roughly 74% are singletons. The sequencing input was PBMCs. These receptors all stem from a woman aged 30 to 39 in good health and CMV-seronegative.

This clone was observed a few times. J is TRBJ2-5 and V is TRBV5-4; 11 nucleotides match TRBD2. Germline lookup yields CDR1 SGHNT and CDR2 YYREEE (reference sequence). The CDR3 is 16 residues long. The V gene end was trimmed by 0 bases and the J gene end by 1 base; junction bases not matched to a gene: 2. CDR3 nucleotide sequence: TGTGCCAGCAGCTTGGGACTAGCGGGGCTCCAAGAGACCCAGTACTTC. Protein sequence: CASSLGLAGLQETQYF.

The chain joins TRBV7-9 to TRBJ2-1; 16 bases match TRBD2. This CDR3 is 19 amino acids long. Germline assignment: CDR1 SEHNR and CDR2 FQNEAQ (reference sequence). The V segment lost 5 bases and the J segment 2 bases; nucleotides outside the gene matches: 9. The CDR3 sequence is CASSRTGTSGGVAYNEQFF. CDR3 in DNA: TGTGCCAGCAGCCGTACCGGGACTAGCGGGGGGGTCGCCTACAATGAGCAGTTCTTC.

The chain recombines TRBV7-9 with TRBJ2-7; TRBD1 matches at 9 bases. This CDR3 contains 16 residues. The germline V gene encodes CDR1 SEHNR and CDR2 FQNEAQ (reference sequence). V shed 0 bases, J shed 4 bases, and the junction held 7 bases outside the gene matches. The chain's CDR3 is CASSLARLDRGYEQYF. The CDR3 coding sequence is TGTGCCAGCAGCTTAGCCCGGTTGGACAGGGGTTACGAGCAGTACTTC.

The chain is built from TRBV27 and TRBJ2-7; 12 nucleotides agree with TRBD2. Trimming took 6 bases from V and 4 from J; bases not matched to a gene: 4. The CDR3 is 14 amino acids. The germline gives CDR1 MNHEY, CDR2 SMNVEV (reference sequence). CDR3 sequence: CASRRTSGTYEQYF. CDR3 nucleotides: TGTGCCAGCAGGAGGACTAGCGGGACGTACGAGCAGTACTTC.

This chain links TRBV18 with TRBJ1-5; TRBD1 might be the D (5 bases). CDR1 and CDR2 from the germline V gene are KGHSH and LQKENI. CDR3 length: 14 residues. V lost 1 base, J lost 3 bases, and 7 bases lay in between. This chain's CDR3 is CASSPQGFNQPQHF. For the CDR3, the DNA is TGTGCCAGCTCACCACAGGGGTTCAATCAGCCCCAGCATTTT.

The chain carries TRBV18 and TRBJ2-5; 9 nucleotides align to TRBD1. Matching the DNA end better, TRBJ2-7 makes the J call doubtful. The CDR3 has 15 amino acids. The germline V gene has CDR1 KGHSH and CDR2 LQKENI. CDR3 nucleotides: TGTGCCAGCTCACCAGGGACAGGGAAGTCCTACGAGCAGTACTTC. Translation gives CASSPGTGKSYEQYF.

This chain links TRBV12-5 with TRBJ2-7; TRBD2 matches 9 bases. Germline assignment: CDR1 LGHNT and CDR2 FRNRAP. The CDR3 is made up of 18 amino acids. The V gene end was trimmed by 2 bases and the J gene end by 2 bases; junction bases not matched to a gene: 13. DNA of the CDR3: TGTGCTAGTGGTTTGCCGCGACGACACCTAGCGGGAACCTACGAGCAGTACTTC. This sequence encodes CASGLPRRHLAGTYEQYF.

This rearrangement joins TRBV27 to TRBJ2-7; TRBD2 matches at 8 bases. J lost 7 bases, V lost 5 bases, and 13 bases had no gene match. Germline V gene sequence: CDR1 MNHEY, CDR2 SMNVEV (reference sequence). This CDR3 region has 15 residues. This chain's CDR3 is CASSRKISGTSEQYF. DNA for the CDR3: TGTGCCAGCAGTAGGAAAATTAGCGGGACCTCAGAGCAGTACTTC.

The rearrangement joins TRBV15 to TRBJ2-4; weak D call: TRBD2 (6 bases). The germline V gene encodes CDR1 LNHNV and CDR2 YYDKDF (reference sequence). Trimming left V 1 base short and J 3 bases short, with 13 bases between. This CDR3 has 16 residues. In DNA form, the CDR3 reads TGTGCCACCAGCAGAGCGGGTATGGGAGGCAAAAACATTCAGTACTTC. Translated, it gives CATSRAGMGGKNIQYF.

This chain joins TRBV13 and TRBJ2-5, with 7 bases matching TRBD2. Germline V gene sequence: CDR1 PRHDT, CDR2 FYEKMQ (reference sequence). The CDR3 covers 14 residues. Germline trimming cut 5 bases from V and 3 bases from J; bases unmatched to any gene: 6. CDR3 nucleotide sequence: TGTGCCAGCAGCCTGTCCGGGACTAAAGAGACCCAGTACTTC. It encodes CASSLSGTKETQYF.

V gene TRBV4-1 combines with J gene TRBJ1-4; D is unclear. The CDR3 sequence is 13 residues long. Per germline, CDR1 MGHRA and CDR2 YSYEKL. V lost 2 bases and J lost 4, with 5 bases in between. The CDR3 protein is CASSQTSNEKLFF. CDR3 coding DNA: TGCGCCAGCAGCCAAACTAGTAATGAAAAACTGTTTTTT.

This sequence joins TRBV4-3 and TRBJ2-7; 9 bases match TRBD2. V lost 4 bases and J lost 3; bases outside the gene matches: 7. The CDR3 contains 15 residues. From germline, CDR1 is LGHNA and CDR2 YSLEER. CDR3 sequence (DNA): TGCGCCAGCAGCCCTCGGCGGGAGGGGCTCTACGAGCAGTACTTC. It encodes CASSPRREGLYEQYF.

The CDR3 here is CASSFLTGTSDEQFF. As DNA, the CDR3 is TGTGCCAGCAGCTTTCTCACCGGGACTAGCGATGAGCAGTTCTTC. This chain joins TRBV5-4 and TRBJ2-1; 10 bases align to TRBD2. Germline-derived CDR1 and CDR2 are SGHNT and YYREEE (reference sequence). Germline trimming cut 2 bases from V and 8 bases from J; bases unmatched to any gene: 7. This CDR3 is 15 amino acids long.

The chain has TRBV4-1 and TRBJ2-1; D might be TRBD2 (7 bases). Germline V lookup: CDR1 MGHRA, CDR2 YSYEKL. Trimming took 0 bases from V and 3 from J, leaving 12 bases between them. The CDR3 consists of 16 residues. CDR3 DNA sequence: TGCGCCAGCAGCCAAGATACGGGGGGCGGCTACAATGAGCAGTTCTTC. Translating gives CASSQDTGGGYNEQFF.

The sample holds one count of this clone. The chain is built from TRBV5-1 and TRBJ1-2, with TRBD1 matching 7 bases. V was clipped by 0 bases and J by 4 bases; unmatched bases: 6. The CDR3 consists of 15 residues. In germline, CDR1 is SGHRS, CDR2 YFSETQ. The CDR3 sequence: CASSLGGTELYGYTF. The CDR3 DNA sequence: TGCGCCAGCAGCTTGGGTGGGACAGAACTCTATGGCTACACCTTC.

V is TRBV18 and J is TRBJ1-1; D call uncertain. Germline lookup yields CDR1 KGHSH and CDR2 LQKENI. CDR3 length equals 16 residues. V gave up 1 base and J gave up 1 base, with 13 bases separating them. In DNA form, the CDR3 reads TGTGCCAGCTCACCACTCGGACTCCTGCCGAACACTGAAGCTTTCTTT. It codes for CASSPLGLLPNTEAFF.

The chain links TRBV18 to TRBJ1-2; TRBD1 matches at 9 bases. CDR3 length: 13 residues. V trimming: 5 bases; J trimming: 7 bases; junction bases outside the gene matches: 5. Germline V gene data show CDR1 as KGHSH and CDR2 as LQKENI. The CDR3 loop is CASSTGTGSGYTF. For the CDR3, the DNA is TGTGCCAGCTCAACCGGGACAGGGAGTGGCTACACCTTC. Full variable domain (remainder filled in from reference TRBV18 and TRBJ1-2): NAGVMQNPRHLVRRRGQEARLRCSPMKGHSHVYWYRQLPEEGLKFMVYLQKENIIDESGMPKERFSAEFPKEGPSILRIQQVVRGDSAAYFCASSTGTGSGYTFGSGTRLTVV.

The CDR3 spells CASSLGAQETQYF. The CDR3 region has the DNA TGTGCCAGCAGCTTAGGCGCACAAGAGACCCAGTACTTC. The rearrangement joins TRBV7-9 to TRBJ2-5, with D hard to call. This CDR3 has 13 amino acids. The germline V and J ends were trimmed by 1 base and 2 bases, with 5 bases remaining between them. Looked up from germline, CDR1 is SEHNR and CDR2 is FQNEAQ (reference sequence).

This chain uses TRBV7-9 with TRBJ2-1; 7 bases align to TRBD1. Germline V gene data show CDR1 as SEHNR and CDR2 as FQNEAQ (reference sequence). This CDR3 contains 15 residues. The V and J ends lost 0 bases and 4 bases, in that order; junction bases with no gene match: 3. CDR3 DNA sequence: TGTGCCAGCAGCTTAGCGACAGGGAAGTACAATGAGCAGTTCTTC. It translates to CASSLATGKYNEQFF.

The chain employs TRBV27 and TRBJ1-1; no definite D call. Germline V gene lookup returns CDR1 MNHEY and CDR2 SMNVEV (reference sequence). The CDR3 loop spans 15 amino acids. Trimming cost V 5 bases and J 3 bases, with 16 bases left between them. CDR3 sequence (DNA): TGTGCCAGCAGTCCCGACACGGTCTGGGACACTGAAGCTTTCTTT. Amino acids: CASSPDTVWDTEAFF.

This chain uses TRBV4-3 with TRBJ2-1; the D is unclear. V lost 1 base, J lost 7 bases, and 5 bases lay in between. Per the germline V gene, CDR1 is LGHNA and CDR2 is YSLEER. The CDR3 contains 12 residues. The chain's CDR3 is CASSQGSNEQFF. CDR3 coding DNA: TGCGCCAGCAGCCAAGGCAGTAATGAGCAGTTCTTC.

The gene calls are TRBV7-2 and TRBJ2-3; possibly TRBD2 for D (6 bases). The CDR3 is made up of 16 amino acids. V was cut by 7 bases and J by 1 base, with 18 bases left in between. Germline V gene lookup returns CDR1 SGHTA and CDR2 FQGNSA. The CDR3 region has the DNA TGTGCCAGCACCCAACCGGCGCCGGGAGGCACAGATACGCAGTATTTT. Residues: CASTQPAPGGTDTQYF. The complete variable domain, with remaining parts taken from reference TRBV7-2 and TRBJ2-3, reads GAGVSQSPSNKVTEKGKDVELRCDPISGHTALYWYRQSLGQGLEFLIYFQGNSAPDKSGLPSDRFSAERTGGSVSTLTIQRTQQEDSAVYLCASTQPAPGGTDTQYFGPGTRLTVL.

This chain links TRBV18 with TRBJ1-3; no definite D call. The ends were cut back, 2 bases at V and 8 bases at J, with 10 bases in the middle. Looked up from germline, CDR1 is KGHSH and CDR2 is LQKENI. This CDR3 comprises 13 residues. CDR3 protein: CASSPWNRDTIYF. For the CDR3, the DNA is TGTGCCAGCTCACCATGGAACCGGGACACCATATATTTT.

The chain joins TRBV19 to TRBJ1-1; no firm D call. V was trimmed by 6 bases and J by 0 bases, leaving 11 bases between them. CDR3 size: 14 residues. CDR1 and CDR2 from the germline V gene are LNHDA and SQIVND (reference sequence). This CDR3 reads CASSYHTLNTEAFF. CDR3 in DNA: TGTGCCAGTAGCTATCATACCCTGAACACTGAAGCTTTCTTT. Using reference TRBV19 and TRBJ1-1 for the parts outside the CDR3, the full variable domain is DGGITQSPKYLFRKEGQNVTLSCEQNLNHDAMYWYRQDPGQGLRLIYYSQIVNDFQKGDIAEGYSVSREKKESFPLTVTSAQKNPTAFYLCASSYHTLNTEAFFGQGTRLTVV.

The CDR3: CASSPGQGPETQYF. The CDR3 DNA reads as TGCGCCAGCAGCCCGGGACAGGGGCCGGAGACCCAGTACTTC. The chain carries TRBV5-1 and TRBJ2-5; 10 positions match TRBD1. The J segment lost 5 bases and the V segment lost 4 bases, leaving 5 bases of the junction unmatched. Germline loops: CDR1 SGHRS, CDR2 YFSETQ. CDR3 length equals 14 residues.

This rearrangement joins TRBV6-4 to TRBJ2-1; 12 nucleotides align to TRBD2. The CDR3 loop spans 15 amino acids. V gave up 5 bases and J gave up 3 bases; unmatched junction bases: 2. Per germline, CDR1 MRHNA and CDR2 SNTAGT. CDR3: CASSMTSGGYNEQFF. Written as DNA, the CDR3 is TGTGCCAGCAGTATGACTAGCGGGGGCTACAATGAGCAGTTCTTC.

This clone came up a few times. The V and J genes are TRBV19 and TRBJ2-1, with 7 bases lining up with TRBD1. This CDR3 has 12 amino acids. Germline V lookup: CDR1 LNHDA, CDR2 SQIVND (reference sequence). V lost 3 bases, J lost 9 bases, and 2 bases stayed unmatched. The CDR3 DNA follows: TGTGCCAGTAGTATGAGGGGGCGTGAGCAGTTCTTC. Protein: CASSMRGREQFF.